This passage covers 22 T cell receptor beta chains from one sample sequenced in a study of blood T cell repertoires in COVID-19. Sequencing was performed with immunoSEQ multiplex PCR; in TCRdb, only in-frame clones are kept and a portion is missing. This repertoire shows over 200,000 clones, 75% to 90% found once; its top ten account for less than 7.5%. Sequencing was done on a sample of peripheral blood. The receptors were sampled from a man between 60 and 70 years old who had recovered from COVID-19.

The chain uses TRBV20-1 and TRBJ2-5; D remains ambiguous. The CDR3 sequence is 8 residues long. CDR1 and CDR2 from the germline V gene are DFQATT and SNEGSKA (reference sequence). V shed 6 bases and J shed 9 bases, with 5 bases lying between them. DNA for the CDR3: TGCAGTGCCACAGCCCAGTACTTC. Translated: CSATAQYF.

This clone is a singleton in its sample. The chain has TRBV7-6 and TRBJ2-2; a weak D match, TRBD2 (5 bases). Per the germline V gene, CDR1 is SGHVS and CDR2 is FNYEAQ. Deletions cut 3 bases from V and 3 bases from J, with 8 bases between. The CDR3 consists of 14 residues. The CDR3 DNA sequence: TGTGCCAGCAGCTTTTCCGGGGACACCGGGGAGCTGTTTTTT. It encodes CASSFSGDTGELFF.

The V gene is TRBV15, the J gene TRBJ2-7; 9 bases fit TRBD2. This CDR3 contains 12 residues. With 7 bases clipped from V and 6 bases from J, the junction kept 4 bases outside the gene matches. The germline CDR1 and CDR2 sequences are LNHNV and YYDKDF (reference sequence). CDR3 loop: CATTAGGGEQYF. Here the CDR3 DNA reads TGTGCCACCACGGCGGGAGGGGGCGAGCAGTACTTC.

The chain carries TRBV5-1 and TRBJ2-2; 7 bases align to TRBD2. CDR1 SGHRS and CDR2 YFSETQ come from the germline V gene. The CDR3 contains 15 residues. Losses at the gene ends were 0 bases for V and 4 bases for J; bases not matched to a gene: 3. The CDR3 protein is CASSLGGGGTGELFF. CDR3 nucleotide sequence: TGCGCCAGCAGCTTGGGCGGGGGAGGCACCGGGGAGCTGTTTTTT.

This sequence joins TRBV19 and TRBJ2-1; 11 bases match TRBD2. The CDR3 contains 16 residues. V trimming: 7 bases; J trimming: 2 bases; junction bases outside the gene matches: 7. CDR1 LNHDA and CDR2 SQIVND come from the germline V gene (reference sequence). The DNA of the CDR3 is TGTGCCAGTATTGATCTAGCGGGAGGAACCTACAATGAGCAGTTCTTC. Translating it yields CASIDLAGGTYNEQFF.

V is TRBV5-6 and J is TRBJ2-5, with a tentative D call TRBD1 (5 bases). The V and J ends lost 2 bases and 7 bases respectively, with 6 bases between them. The V gene's germline CDR1 is SGHDT and CDR2 YYEEEE. The CDR3 contains 11 residues. The CDR3 bases are TGTGCCAGCAGCTTAGGGGCGACCCAGTACTTC. As protein: CASSLGATQYF.

V is TRBV5-4 and J is TRBJ2-3; 8 positions match TRBD2. J lost 6 bases, V lost 4 bases, and 7 bases had no gene match. Germline CDR1 reads SGHNT; CDR2 reads YYREEE (reference sequence). The CDR3 is made up of 14 amino acids. CDR3 DNA sequence: TGTGCCAGCAGCGTCGGGGGGGCCCAGGATACGCAGTATTTT. Its protein is CASSVGGAQDTQYF. The variable domain in full, with the rest retrieved from reference TRBV5-4 and TRBJ2-3, is ETGVTQSPTHLIKTRGQQVTLRCSSQSGHNTVSWYQQALGQGPQFIFQYYREEENGRGNFPPRFSGLQFPNYSSELNVNALELDDSALYLCASSVGGAQDTQYFGPGTRLTVL.

The rearrangement uses TRBV5-1 and TRBJ2-3; D might be TRBD1 (6 bases). V gave up 5 bases and J gave up 0 bases, with 10 bases separating them. Looked up from germline, CDR1 is SGHRS and CDR2 is YFSETQ. This CDR3 is 14 amino acids long. CDR3 protein: CASSSTGSTDTQYF. CDR3 nucleotides: TGCGCCAGCAGTTCGACAGGTAGCACAGATACGCAGTATTTT. Combining the CDR3 with reference TRBV5-1 and TRBJ2-3 gives the whole variable domain KAGVTQTPRYLIKTRGQQVTLSCSPISGHRSVSWYQQTPGQGLQFLFEYFSETQRNKGNFPGRFSGRQFSNSRSEMNVSTLELGDSALYLCASSSTGSTDTQYFGPGTRLTVL.

This chain links TRBV7-9 with TRBJ2-7; TRBD1 matches 7 bases. V was clipped by 5 bases and J by 2 bases; unmatched bases: 3. The germline V gene has CDR1 SEHNR and CDR2 FQNEAQ (reference sequence). There are 13 residues in the CDR3. CDR3 sequence reads: CASSPTGAYEQYF. As DNA, the CDR3 is TGTGCCAGCAGCCCTACAGGGGCCTACGAGCAGTACTTC.

This clone was recorded a few times. Here the CDR3 DNA reads TGTGCCAGCAGTAGACTAGGAGATACGCAGTATTTT. Its translation is CASSRLGDTQYF. The rearrangement uses TRBV2 and TRBJ2-3; D perhaps matches TRBD2 (6 bases). CDR3 length: 12 residues. The V and J ends lost 5 bases and 5 bases respectively, with 8 bases between them. CDR1 and CDR2 from the germline V gene are SNHLY and FYNNEI.

In this sample, this clone turned up once. The chain employs TRBV6-1 and TRBJ2-2; TRBD1 agrees at 10 bases. The CDR3 extends over 19 amino acids. Losses at the gene ends were 3 bases for V and 4 bases for J; bases not matched to a gene: 14. In germline, CDR1 is MNHNS, CDR2 SASEGT. Here the CDR3 reads CASSDATGGATLRTGELFF. The CDR3, as DNA: TGTGCCAGCAGTGATGCGACAGGGGGCGCAACCTTGCGCACCGGGGAGCTGTTTTTT.

The J gene is TRBJ1-1, the V gene TRBV18; 10 bases line up with TRBD1. V gave up 5 bases and J gave up 0 bases; unmatched junction bases: 9. Germline CDR1 reads KGHSH; CDR2 reads LQKENI. The CDR3 runs to 17 residues. CDR3 sequence (DNA): TGTGCCAGCTCAGCACAACCGGGACAGGGGATGAACACTGAAGCTTTCTTT. Protein sequence: CASSAQPGQGMNTEAFF.

The chain combines TRBV9 with TRBJ2-6, with 8 bases matching TRBD1. Germline lookup yields CDR1 SGDLS and CDR2 YYNGEE. This CDR3 spans 19 amino acids. J gave up 0 bases and V 0 bases, and 8 bases lay outside the gene matches. The CDR3 protein is CASSVVKGQESSGANVLTF. CDR3 DNA: TGTGCCAGCAGCGTAGTTAAGGGACAGGAGAGCTCTGGGGCCAACGTCCTGACTTTC. Full variable domain (remainder filled in from reference TRBV9 and TRBJ2-6): DSGVTQTPKHLITATGQRVTLRCSPRSGDLSVYWYQQSLDQGLQFLIQYYNGEERAKGNILERFSAQQFPDLHSELNLSSLELGDSALYFCASSVVKGQESSGANVLTFGAGSRLTVL.

The chain joins TRBV27 to TRBJ1-6; tentatively, D is TRBD1 (5 bases). The CDR3 loop spans 13 amino acids. The V gene's germline CDR1 is MNHEY and CDR2 SMNVEV (reference sequence). Trimming shortened V by 6 bases and J by 7 bases, and 10 bases separated the two germline ends. CDR3 nucleotide sequence: TGTGCCAGCAGGGGCCGGGGGAATTCACCCCTCCACTTT. Its translation is CASRGRGNSPLHF.

The gene calls are TRBV5-1 and TRBJ1-1, with 7 bases aligning to TRBD1. V shed 4 bases and J 1 base; nucleotides not matched to a gene: 4. The germline V gene has CDR1 SGHRS and CDR2 YFSETQ. The CDR3 runs 14 residues. The CDR3 nucleotides are TGCGCCAGCAGCCGGGGACAGCCGAACACTGAAGCTTTCTTT. The encoded protein is CASSRGQPNTEAFF. The variable domain in full, completed from reference TRBV5-1 and TRBJ1-1, reads KAGVTQTPRYLIKTRGQQVTLSCSPISGHRSVSWYQQTPGQGLQFLFEYFSETQRNKGNFPGRFSGRQFSNSRSEMNVSTLELGDSALYLCASSRGQPNTEAFFGQGTRLTVV.

This chain joins TRBV3-1 (or the pseudogene TRBV3-2) and TRBJ2-7, with TRBD2 identical over 10 bases. With V trimmed by 4 bases and J by 2 bases, 5 bases remained unmatched. There are 15 residues in the CDR3. In germline, CDR1 is LGHDT, CDR2 YNNKEL (reference sequence). The CDR3 sequence: CASSLERGGPYEQYF. CDR3 DNA: TGTGCCAGCAGCCTAGAGCGGGGGGGACCCTACGAGCAGTACTTC.

V is TRBV14 and J is TRBJ1-1; D gene ambiguous. The germline V and J ends were trimmed by 6 bases and 3 bases, with 11 bases remaining between them. CDR1 SGHDN and CDR2 FVKESK come from the germline V gene. CDR3 length: 13 residues. CDR3 protein: CASSGGLYTEAFF. The CDR3 DNA is TGTGCCAGCAGTGGAGGGTTGTACACTGAAGCTTTCTTT. Full variable domain (outside the CDR3, taken from reference TRBV14 and TRBJ1-1): EAGVTQFPSHSVIEKGQTVTLRCDPISGHDNLYWYRRVMGKEIKFLLHFVKESKQDESGMPNNRFLAERTGGTYSTLKVQPAELEDSGVYFCASSGGLYTEAFFGQGTRLTVV.

This chain links TRBV4-1 with TRBJ2-1; the D gene is possibly TRBD2 (7 bases). CDR3 length: 14 amino acids. CDR1 is MGHRA and CDR2 is YSYEKL in the germline V gene. The V gene lost 7 bases and the J gene lost 2 bases, with 12 bases spanning the gap. The CDR3 coding sequence is TGCGCCAGCATGGGGGGGCTTACCTACAATGAGCAGTTCTTC. Its translation is CASMGGLTYNEQFF.

The chain joins TRBV7-3 to TRBJ2-5, with a possible D match to TRBD2 (6 bases). V was clipped by 2 bases and J by 2 bases, with 15 bases between them. Germline CDR1 reads SGHTA; CDR2 reads FQGTGA. The CDR3 runs 16 residues. CDR3 sequence (DNA): TGTGCCAGCAGCTTATTTGGGGGGAGCCTACAAGAGACCCAGTACTTC. This translates into CASSLFGGSLQETQYF.

The rearrangement uses TRBV27 and TRBJ2-7, with D unresolved. V lost 4 bases, J lost 7 bases, and 8 bases lay in between. CDR3 length equals 11 residues. CDR1 and CDR2 (germline): MNHEY, SMNVEV (reference sequence). CDR3 in amino acids: CASSSNWEQYF. The CDR3 coding sequence is TGTGCCAGCAGTTCGAACTGGGAGCAGTACTTC.

V is TRBV7-2 and J is TRBJ2-7, with 10 bases fitting TRBD2. Germline trimming cut 2 bases from V and 12 bases from J; bases unmatched to any gene: 7. From germline, CDR1 is SGHTA and CDR2 FQGNSA. The CDR3 is made up of 13 amino acids. CDR3 protein: CASSLKLAGVAYF. The CDR3 nucleotides read TGTGCCAGCAGCTTAAAGCTAGCGGGGGTTGCGTACTTC. The variable domain in full, completed from reference TRBV7-2 and TRBJ2-7, reads GAGVSQSPSNKVTEKGKDVELRCDPISGHTALYWYRQSLGQGLEFLIYFQGNSAPDKSGLPSDRFSAERTGGSVSTLTIQRTQQEDSAVYLCASSLKLAGVAYFGPGTRLTVT.

The chain links TRBV10-3 to TRBJ2-7; 10 bases line up with TRBD2. The junction had 6 bases not matched to a gene; V was cut back by 8 bases and J by 5 bases. The CDR3 contains 13 residues. Germline lookup yields CDR1 ENHRY and CDR2 SYGVKD. The chain's CDR3 is CAISLAGANEQYF. DNA of the CDR3: TGTGCCATCTCCCTAGCGGGAGCAAACGAGCAGTACTTC.